This TCR beta chain was identified during a study of blood T cell repertoires in COVID-19. Generated by immunoSEQ multiplex PCR, the TCRdb table keeps only in-frame clones and is missing some. The table lists approximately 170,000 clones, 70% to 90% of them singletons. V shed 4 bases, J shed 3 bases, and the junction held 2 bases outside the gene matches. CDR1 SEHNR and CDR2 FQNEAQ come from the germline V gene (reference sequence). This CDR3 region has 14 residues. Comments on this clone: This CDR3 is also generated by other DNA sequences in the sample.

This sequence was found in a woman in her 70s with acute or convalescent COVID-19. The chain links TRBV7-9 to TRBJ1-4; 7 bases map to TRBD1. Source material: peripheral blood. The CDR3 DNA follows: TGTGCCAGCAGCTCCGGGACAGCTAATGAAAAACTGTTTTTT. It is translated as CASSSGTANEKLFF.